Included here is one T cell receptor (beta chain) sequence, with context. The target antigen is unknown. The source of the sample is a study of cytomegalovirus exposure and HLA in healthy donors. The validation cohort, a group of some 120 subjects, included the donors and was separate from the roughly 620-subject first cohort. The V gene lost 1 base and the J gene lost 5 bases, with 15 bases spanning the gap. Germline values: CDR1 LNHDA, CDR2 SQIVND (reference sequence). The CDR3 has 15 residues. Study findings and constraints: In the 95 to 150 validation repertoires, a later analysis found that first-cohort TCR clusters tended to co-occur. Many donors shared some public TCRs, even though most TCR sequences were rare. Cytomegalovirus association was assigned to over 150 TCR beta chains.

Using immunoSEQ multiplex PCR, the repertoire was profiled, and TCRdb retains in-frame clones only, with some absent. The sample carries approximately 82,000 clones, 85% to 95% recorded once. Sequenced material: PBMCs. This sequence joins TRBV19 and TRBJ2-7; D is possibly TRBD2 (7 bases). The clonotype comes from a man in his late teens or twenties in good health and CMV-seronegative. The CDR3 DNA reads as TGTGCCAGTAGTATAGCCGGGGGCGGGGGTAACGAGCAGTACTTC. It encodes CASSIAGGGGNEQYF.